This TCR beta chain was recorded in a study of shared T cell receptors in the human thymus. Germline values: CDR1 MNHEY, CDR2 SVGAGI. The CDR3 extends over 14 amino acids. V was cut by 6 bases and J by 1 base, with 13 bases left in between. Profiling relied on immunoSEQ multiplex PCR, and the TCRdb table lists in-frame clones only, not all of them. Among about 610,000 clones listed, 88% were seen once. The sample also formed part of further work on human thymus T cells. As that study records: Donation came from healthy Finnish infants having corrective surgery for congenital heart defects. Resections from corrective heart surgery supplied the thymus tissue. Repertoires sampled from thymus and blood appeared biased in V and J gene usage. The related literature has documented a marked overlap of thymic repertoires among unrelated individuals.

The chain carries TRBV6-5 and TRBJ2-7; D unclear. The source of this sequence is a boy under two years old with a congenital heart defect. What was sequenced was thymocytes. The chain's CDR3 is CASSSRRHSYEQYF. Here the CDR3 DNA reads TGTGCCAGCAGCTCCCGCCGACATTCCTACGAGCAGTACTTC.